This T cell receptor (beta chain) was captured by sequencing in a study of blood T cell repertoires in COVID-19. At the level of the study: Sample material is recorded as cDNA or gDNA derived from T cells, B-cell-depleted T cells, or PBMCs.

The V gene lost 0 bases and the J gene lost 6 bases, with 12 bases spanning the gap. The germline V gene has CDR1 SGHRS and CDR2 YFSETQ. CDR3 length: 14 residues. Sequencing was performed with immunoSEQ multiplex PCR; in TCRdb, only in-frame clones are kept and a portion is missing. Found here are 90,000 to 110,000 clones, 81% of them singletons; the top ten hold over 8.5%. Sequencing was carried out using peripheral blood. The TCR originated in an older woman with acute or convalescent COVID-19. V usage is TRBV5-1 and J usage is TRBJ1-2, with D possibly being TRBD1 (5 bases). The CDR3 spells CASSLGDSRDGYTF. For the CDR3, the DNA is TGCGCCAGCAGCTTGGGGGACTCAAGGGATGGCTACACCTTC.